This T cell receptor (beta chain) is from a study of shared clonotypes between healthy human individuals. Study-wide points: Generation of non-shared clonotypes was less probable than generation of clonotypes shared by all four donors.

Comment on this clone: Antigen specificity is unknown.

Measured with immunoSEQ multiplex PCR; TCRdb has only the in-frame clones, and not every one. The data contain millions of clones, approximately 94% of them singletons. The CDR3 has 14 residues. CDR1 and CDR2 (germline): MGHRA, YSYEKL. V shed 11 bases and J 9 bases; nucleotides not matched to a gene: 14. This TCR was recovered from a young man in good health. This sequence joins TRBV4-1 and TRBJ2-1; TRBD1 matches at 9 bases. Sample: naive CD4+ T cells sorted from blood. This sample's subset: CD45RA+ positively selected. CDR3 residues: CAGGGTGIRGEQFF. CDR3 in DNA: TGCGCCGGGGGGGGGACAGGGATACGAGGTGAGCAGTTCTTC.